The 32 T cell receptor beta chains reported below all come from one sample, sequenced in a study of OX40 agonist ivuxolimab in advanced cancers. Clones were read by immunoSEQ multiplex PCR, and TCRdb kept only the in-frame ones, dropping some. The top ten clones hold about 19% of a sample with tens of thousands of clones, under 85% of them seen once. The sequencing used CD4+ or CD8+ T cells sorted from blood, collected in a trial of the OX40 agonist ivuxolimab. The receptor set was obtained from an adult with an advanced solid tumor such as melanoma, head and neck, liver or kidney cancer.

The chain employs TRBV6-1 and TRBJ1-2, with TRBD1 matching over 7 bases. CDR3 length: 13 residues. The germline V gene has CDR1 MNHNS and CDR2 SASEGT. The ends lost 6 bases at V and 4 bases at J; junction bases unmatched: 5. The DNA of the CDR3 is TGTGCCAGCAGCCAATCAGGGGGCTATGGCTACACCTTC. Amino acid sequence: CASSQSGGYGYTF.

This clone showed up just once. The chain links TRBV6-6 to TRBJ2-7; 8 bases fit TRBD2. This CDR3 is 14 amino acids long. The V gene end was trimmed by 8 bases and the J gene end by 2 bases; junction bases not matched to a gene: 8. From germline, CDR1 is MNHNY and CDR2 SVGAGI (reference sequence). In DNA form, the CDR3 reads TGTGCCAGCTGGAACGGGGGGGCCGCCTACGAGCAGTACTTC. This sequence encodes CASWNGGAAYEQYF.

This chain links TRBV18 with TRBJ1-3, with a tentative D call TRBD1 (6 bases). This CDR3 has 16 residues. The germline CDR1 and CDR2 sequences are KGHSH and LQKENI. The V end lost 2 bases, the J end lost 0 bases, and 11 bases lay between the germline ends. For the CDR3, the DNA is TGTGCCAGCTCACCAAGGACAGACCGCTCTGGAAACACCATATATTTT. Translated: CASSPRTDRSGNTIYF.

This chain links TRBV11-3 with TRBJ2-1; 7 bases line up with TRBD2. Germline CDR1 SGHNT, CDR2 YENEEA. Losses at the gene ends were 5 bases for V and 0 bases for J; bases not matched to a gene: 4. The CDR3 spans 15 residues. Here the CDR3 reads CASSRGEGSYNEQFF. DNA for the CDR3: TGTGCCAGCAGCCGCGGGGAGGGCTCCTACAATGAGCAGTTCTTC.

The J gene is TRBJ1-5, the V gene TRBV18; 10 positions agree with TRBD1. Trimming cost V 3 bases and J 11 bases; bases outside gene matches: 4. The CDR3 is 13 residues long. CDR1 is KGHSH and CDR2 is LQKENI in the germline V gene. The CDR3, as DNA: TGTGCCAGCTCACCGGGACAGGGGACCGCCCAGCATTTT. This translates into CASSPGQGTAQHF.

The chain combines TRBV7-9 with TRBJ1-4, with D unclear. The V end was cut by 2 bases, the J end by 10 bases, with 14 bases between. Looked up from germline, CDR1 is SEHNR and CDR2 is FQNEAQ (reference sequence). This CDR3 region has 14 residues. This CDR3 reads CASSLPGNDAKLFF. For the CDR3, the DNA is TGTGCCAGCAGCTTACCCGGTAATGATGCAAAACTGTTTTTT.

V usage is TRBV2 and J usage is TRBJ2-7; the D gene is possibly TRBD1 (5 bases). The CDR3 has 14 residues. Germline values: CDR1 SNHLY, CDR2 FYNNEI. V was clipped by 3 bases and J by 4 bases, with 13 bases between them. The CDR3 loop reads CASSDYDSPYEQYV. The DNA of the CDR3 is TGTGCCAGCAGTGATTATGACAGTCCGTACGAGCAGTACGTC.

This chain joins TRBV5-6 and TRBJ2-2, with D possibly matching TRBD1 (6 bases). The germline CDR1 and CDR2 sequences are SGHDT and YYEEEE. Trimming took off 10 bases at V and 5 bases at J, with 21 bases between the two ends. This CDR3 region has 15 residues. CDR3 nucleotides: TGTGCCGGAGCAAGCAGGGGCCGAACGACCGGGGAGCTGTTTTTT. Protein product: CAGASRGRTTGELFF.

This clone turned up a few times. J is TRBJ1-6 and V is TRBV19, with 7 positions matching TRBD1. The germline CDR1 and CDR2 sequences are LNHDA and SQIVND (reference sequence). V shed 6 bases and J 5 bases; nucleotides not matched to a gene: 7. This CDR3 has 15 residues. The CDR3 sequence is CASRGRGSNNSPLHF. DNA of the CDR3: TGTGCCAGTAGGGGCAGGGGGTCAAATAATTCACCCCTCCACTTT.

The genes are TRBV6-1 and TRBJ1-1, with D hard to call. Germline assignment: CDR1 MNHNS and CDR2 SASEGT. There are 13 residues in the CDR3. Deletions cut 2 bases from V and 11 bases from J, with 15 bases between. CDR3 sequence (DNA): TGTGCCAGCAGTGAAAGGGAATCCTCTGGGGCTTTCTTT. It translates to CASSERESSGAFF.

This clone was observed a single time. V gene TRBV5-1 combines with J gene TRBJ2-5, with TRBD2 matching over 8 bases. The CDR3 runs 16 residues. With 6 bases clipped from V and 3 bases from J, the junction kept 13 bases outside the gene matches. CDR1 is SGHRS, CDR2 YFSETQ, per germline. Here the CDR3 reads CASNLGAGGKEETQYF. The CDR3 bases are TGCGCCAGCAACCTCGGGGCGGGGGGCAAGGAAGAGACCCAGTACTTC.

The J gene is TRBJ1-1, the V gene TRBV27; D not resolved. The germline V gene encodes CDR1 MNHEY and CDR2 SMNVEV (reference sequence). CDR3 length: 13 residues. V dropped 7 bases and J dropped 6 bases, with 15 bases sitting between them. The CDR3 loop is CASIDWTSPEAFF. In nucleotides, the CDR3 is TGTGCCAGCATTGACTGGACCTCTCCTGAAGCTTTCTTT.

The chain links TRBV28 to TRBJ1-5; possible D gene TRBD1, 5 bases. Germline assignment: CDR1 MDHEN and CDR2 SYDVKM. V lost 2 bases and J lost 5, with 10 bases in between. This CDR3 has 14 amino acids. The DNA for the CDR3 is TGTGCCAGCAGTTTAGGAGGGACCGATCAGCCCCAGCATTTT. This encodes CASSLGGTDQPQHF.

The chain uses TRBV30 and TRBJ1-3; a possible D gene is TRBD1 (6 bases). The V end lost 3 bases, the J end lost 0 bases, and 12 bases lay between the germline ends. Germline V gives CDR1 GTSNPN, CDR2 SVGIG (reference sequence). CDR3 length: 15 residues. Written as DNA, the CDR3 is TGTGCCTGGAGCATCGGGGGCCACTCTGGAAACACCATATATTTT. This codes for CAWSIGGHSGNTIYF.

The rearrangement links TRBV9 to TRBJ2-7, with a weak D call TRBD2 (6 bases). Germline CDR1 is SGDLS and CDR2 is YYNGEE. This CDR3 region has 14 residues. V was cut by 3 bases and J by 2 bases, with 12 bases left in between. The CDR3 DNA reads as TGTGCCAGCAGCGAGGAGGGAACGACCTACGAGCAGTACTTC. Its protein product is CASSEEGTTYEQYF.

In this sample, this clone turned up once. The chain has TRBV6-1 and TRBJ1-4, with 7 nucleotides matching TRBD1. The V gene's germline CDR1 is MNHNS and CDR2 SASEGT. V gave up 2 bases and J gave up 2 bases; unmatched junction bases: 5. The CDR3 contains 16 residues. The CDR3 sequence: CASSEQGVGTNEKLFF. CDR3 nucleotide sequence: TGTGCCAGCAGTGAACAGGGGGTGGGTACTAATGAAAAACTGTTTTTT.

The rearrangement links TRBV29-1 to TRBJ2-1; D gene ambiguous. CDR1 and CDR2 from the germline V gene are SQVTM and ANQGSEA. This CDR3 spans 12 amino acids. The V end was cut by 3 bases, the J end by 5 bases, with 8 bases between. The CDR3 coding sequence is TGCAGCGTTGATGGTTCGGACAATGAGCAGTTCTTC. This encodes CSVDGSDNEQFF.

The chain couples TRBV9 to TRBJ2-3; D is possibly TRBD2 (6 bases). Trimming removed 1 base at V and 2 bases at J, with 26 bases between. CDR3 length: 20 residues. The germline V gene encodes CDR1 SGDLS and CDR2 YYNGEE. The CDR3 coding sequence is TGTGCCAGCAGCGTAAGGGAGGTGCGAGGCTCCCCTCGAGACACAGATACGCAGTATTTT. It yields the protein CASSVREVRGSPRDTDTQYF.

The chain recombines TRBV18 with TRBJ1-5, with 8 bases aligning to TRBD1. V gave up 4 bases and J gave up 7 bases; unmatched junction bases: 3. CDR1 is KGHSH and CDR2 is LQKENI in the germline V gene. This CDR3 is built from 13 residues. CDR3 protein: CASSRGQGQPQHF. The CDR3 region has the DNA TGTGCCAGCTCACGAGGACAGGGCCAGCCCCAGCATTTT.

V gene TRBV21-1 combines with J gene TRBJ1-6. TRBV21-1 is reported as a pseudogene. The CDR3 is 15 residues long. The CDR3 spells CASSTRGEVNSPLHF. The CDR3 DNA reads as TGTGCCAGCAGCACACGGGGGGAGGTTAATTCACCCCTCCACTTT.

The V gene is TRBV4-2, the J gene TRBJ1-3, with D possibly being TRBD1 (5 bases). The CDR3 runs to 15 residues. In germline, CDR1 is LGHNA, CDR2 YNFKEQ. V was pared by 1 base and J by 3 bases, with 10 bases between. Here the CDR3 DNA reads TGTGCCAGCAGCCAAGGGGCAGGGAGTGGAAACACCATATATTTT. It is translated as CASSQGAGSGNTIYF.

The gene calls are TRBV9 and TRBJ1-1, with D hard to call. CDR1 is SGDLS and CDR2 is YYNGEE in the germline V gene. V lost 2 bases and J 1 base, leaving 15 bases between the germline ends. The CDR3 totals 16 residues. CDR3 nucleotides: TGTGCCAGCAGCGTCTCGGACGACCGCCGGAACACTGAAGCTTTCTTT. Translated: CASSVSDDRRNTEAFF.

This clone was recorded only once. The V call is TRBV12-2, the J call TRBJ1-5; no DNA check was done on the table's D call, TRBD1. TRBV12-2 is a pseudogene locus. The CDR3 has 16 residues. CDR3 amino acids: CASRLAFQGSNQPQHF. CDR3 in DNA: TGTGCAAGTCGCTTAGCCTTCCAGGGAAGCAATCAGCCCCAGCATTTT.

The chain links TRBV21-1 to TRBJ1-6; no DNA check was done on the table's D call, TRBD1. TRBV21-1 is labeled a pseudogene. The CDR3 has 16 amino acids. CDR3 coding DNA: TGTGCCAGCAGCCGACAGGTAAGCTCCTATAATTCACCCCTCCACTTT. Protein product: CASSRQVSSYNSPLHF.

CDR3 region: CASSLESGGSGTQYF. Written as DNA, the CDR3 is TGTGCCAGCAGCTTAGAGAGCGGGGGCTCAGGTACGCAGTATTTT. The V gene is TRBV7-9, the J gene TRBJ2-3; 8 bases match TRBD2. With 1 base clipped from V and 8 bases from J, the junction kept 8 bases outside the gene matches. The CDR3 contains 15 residues. Germline CDR1 and CDR2: SEHNR and FQNEAQ (reference sequence).

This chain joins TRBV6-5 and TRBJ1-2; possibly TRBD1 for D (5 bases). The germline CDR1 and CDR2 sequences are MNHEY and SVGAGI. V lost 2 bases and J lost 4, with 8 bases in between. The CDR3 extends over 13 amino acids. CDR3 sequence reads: CASSYQGTYGYTF. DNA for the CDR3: TGTGCCAGCAGTTACCAAGGGACCTATGGCTACACCTTC.

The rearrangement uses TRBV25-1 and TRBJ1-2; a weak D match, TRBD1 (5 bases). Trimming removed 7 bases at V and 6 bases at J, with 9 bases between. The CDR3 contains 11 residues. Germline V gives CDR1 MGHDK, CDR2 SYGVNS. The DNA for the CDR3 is TGTGCCAGCATGGACATAAATGGCTACACCTTC. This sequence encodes CASMDINGYTF.

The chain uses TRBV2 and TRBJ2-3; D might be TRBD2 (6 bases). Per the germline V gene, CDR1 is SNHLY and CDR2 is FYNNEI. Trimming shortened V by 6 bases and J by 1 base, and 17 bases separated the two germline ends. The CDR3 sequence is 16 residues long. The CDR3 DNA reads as TGTGCCAGCAGATATTCGGCGGGGTCGGGCACAGATACGCAGTATTTT. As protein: CASRYSAGSGTDTQYF.

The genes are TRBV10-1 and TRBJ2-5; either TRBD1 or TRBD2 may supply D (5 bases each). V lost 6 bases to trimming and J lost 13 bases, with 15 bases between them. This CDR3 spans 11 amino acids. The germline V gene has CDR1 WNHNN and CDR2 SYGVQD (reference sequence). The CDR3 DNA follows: TGCGCCAGCAGCCCGGGACCTAAGTTGTACTTC. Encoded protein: CASSPGPKLYF.

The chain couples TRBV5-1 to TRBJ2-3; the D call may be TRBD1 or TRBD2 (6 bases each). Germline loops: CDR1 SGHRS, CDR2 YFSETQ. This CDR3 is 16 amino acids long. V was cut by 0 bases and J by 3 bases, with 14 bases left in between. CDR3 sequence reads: CASSLGGGFRTDTQYF. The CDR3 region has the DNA TGCGCCAGCAGCTTGGGAGGGGGGTTTAGGACAGATACGCAGTATTTT.

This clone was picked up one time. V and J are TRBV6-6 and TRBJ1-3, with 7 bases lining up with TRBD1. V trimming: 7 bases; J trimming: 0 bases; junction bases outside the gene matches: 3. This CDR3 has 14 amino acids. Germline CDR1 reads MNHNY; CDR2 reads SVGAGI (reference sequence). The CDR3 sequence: CASTRGYSGNTIYF. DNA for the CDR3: TGTGCCAGCACCAGGGGGTACTCTGGAAACACCATATATTTT.

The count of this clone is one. Here the CDR3 reads CASSSGDPSSGANVLTF. CDR3 bases: TGCGCCAGCAGCTCCGGGGACCCGAGCTCTGGGGCCAACGTCCTGACTTTC. The gene calls are TRBV5-1 and TRBJ2-6; possibly TRBD1 or TRBD2 for D (5 bases each). In germline, CDR1 is SGHRS, CDR2 YFSETQ. The CDR3 totals 17 residues. V lost 3 bases, J lost 0 bases, and 13 bases lay in between.